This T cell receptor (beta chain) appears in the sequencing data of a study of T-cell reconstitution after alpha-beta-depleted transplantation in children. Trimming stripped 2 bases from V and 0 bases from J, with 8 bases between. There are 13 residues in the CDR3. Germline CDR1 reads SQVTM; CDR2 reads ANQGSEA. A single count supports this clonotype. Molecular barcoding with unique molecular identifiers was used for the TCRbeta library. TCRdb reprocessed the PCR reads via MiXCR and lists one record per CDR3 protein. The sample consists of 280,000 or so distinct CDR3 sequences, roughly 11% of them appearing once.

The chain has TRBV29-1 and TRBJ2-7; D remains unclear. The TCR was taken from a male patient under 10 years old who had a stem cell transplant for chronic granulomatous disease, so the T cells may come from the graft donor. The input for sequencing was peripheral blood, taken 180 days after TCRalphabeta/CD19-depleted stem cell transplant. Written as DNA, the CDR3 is TGCAGCGTTGAAAACCCAAGCTCCTACGAGCAGTACTTC. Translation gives CSVENPSSYEQYF.